A selection of T cell receptor beta chains follows, all from one sample in a study of cytomegalovirus exposure and HLA in healthy donors. The protocol was immunoSEQ multiplex PCR, while the TCRdb copy is restricted to in-frame clones and leaves out a portion. The sample has about 400,000 clones, 75% to 90% seen once. Sequenced input: PBMCs. The receptors shown here come from a woman aged 18-29 years in good health and CMV-seronegative. CDR3s include the opening cysteine and the closing phenylalanine or tryptophan. The D gene is left open where the match is weak. Size is stated for part of the rows, as once, few or many counts, or as a class when the clone is expanded.

J: TRBJ1-1; V: TRBV4-2; D: NA; size: NA; CDR3: CASSQAWVGRGNTEAFF; DNA: TGTGCCAGCAGCCAAGCCTGGGTGGGAAGGGGGAACACTGAAGCTTTCTTT
J: TRBJ2-4; V: TRBV19; D: NA; size: NA; CDR3: CAADRPLAKNIQYF; DNA: TGTGCAGCCGACAGACCCTTAGCCAAAAACATTCAGTACTTC
J: TRBJ2-4; V: TRBV29-1; D: TRBD2; size: NA; CDR3: CSAAGVAKNIQYF; DNA: TGCAGCGCAGCGGGGGTGGCCAAAAACATTCAGTACTTC
J: TRBJ1-1; V: TRBV7-9; D: NA; size: few; CDR3: CASNRGRTEAFF; DNA: TGTGCCAGCAACCGCGGGAGGACTGAAGCTTTCTTT
J: TRBJ1-1; V: TRBV18; D: TRBD1; size: NA; CDR3: CASSRDSLFMNTEAFF; DNA: TGTGCCAGCTCACGGGACAGCCTCTTCATGAACACTGAAGCTTTCTTT
J: TRBJ1-2; V: TRBV27; D: TRBD1; size: few; CDR3: CASGGTGLVGYTF; DNA: TGTGCCAGCGGTGGGACAGGGCTAGTTGGCTACACCTTC
J: TRBJ1-1; V: TRBV9; D: NA; size: NA; CDR3: CASSVGGRSEAFF; DNA: TGTGCCAGCAGCGTAGGGGGGCGGAGTGAAGCTTTCTTT
J: TRBJ2-2; V: TRBV7-9; D: TRBD1; size: NA; CDR3: CASSSWTGNTGELFF; DNA: TGTGCCAGCAGCTCCTGGACAGGGAACACCGGGGAGCTGTTTTTT
J: TRBJ2-7; V: TRBV4-2; D: TRBD1; size: NA; CDR3: CASSQGGTGGHYEQYF; DNA: TGTGCCAGCAGCCAAGGGGGGACAGGGGGACACTACGAGCAGTACTTC
J: TRBJ2-2; V: TRBV5-1; D: NA; size: NA; CDR3: CASRGGAPTGELFF; DNA: TGCGCCAGCAGGGGGGGGGCCCCCACCGGGGAGCTGTTTTTT
J: TRBJ2-6; V: TRBV19; D: TRBD1; size: NA; CDR3: CASSISGTAGANVLTF; DNA: TGTGCCAGTAGTATATCCGGGACAGCTGGGGCCAACGTCCTGACTTTC
J: TRBJ1-1; V: TRBV5-5; D: NA; size: NA; CDR3: CASSLSNSGYGQEAFF; DNA: TGTGCCAGCAGCTTGAGTAACTCGGGCTATGGACAGGAAGCTTTCTTT
J: TRBJ1-4; V: TRBV13; D: TRBD1; size: NA; CDR3: CASSRIPGTGVEATNEKLFF; DNA: TGTGCCAGCAGCCGGATTCCCGGGACAGGGGTTGAAGCAACTAATGAAAAACTGTTTTTT
J: TRBJ2-7; V: TRBV19; D: NA; size: few; CDR3: CAFGLGVSGEQYF; DNA: TGTGCATTTGGCTTGGGTGTAAGCGGCGAGCAGTACTTC